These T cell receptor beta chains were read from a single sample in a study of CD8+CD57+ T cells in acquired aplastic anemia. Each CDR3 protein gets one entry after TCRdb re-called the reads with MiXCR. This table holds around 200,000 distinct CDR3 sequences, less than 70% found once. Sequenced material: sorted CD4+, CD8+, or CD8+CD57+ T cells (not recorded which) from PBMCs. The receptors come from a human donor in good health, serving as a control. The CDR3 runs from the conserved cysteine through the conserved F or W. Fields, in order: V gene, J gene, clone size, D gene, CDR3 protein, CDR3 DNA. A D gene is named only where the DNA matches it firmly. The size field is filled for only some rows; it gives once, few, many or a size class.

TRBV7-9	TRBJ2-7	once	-	CASSQRARRAYEQYF	TGTGCCAGCTCCCAAAGGGCCCGCCGGGCGTACGAGCAGTACTTC
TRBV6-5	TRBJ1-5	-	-	CASCEGRFIQPQHF	TGTGCCAGCTGTGAGGGGCGGTTCATCCAGCCCCAGCATTTT
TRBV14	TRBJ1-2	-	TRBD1	CASSPGGVYGYTF	TGTGCCAGCAGCCCAGGGGGCGTCTATGGCTACACCTTC
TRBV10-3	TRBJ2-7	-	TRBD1	CAISESRDRGGSYEQYF	TGTGCCATCAGTGAGTCGAGGGACAGGGGTGGCTCCTACGAGCAGTACTTC
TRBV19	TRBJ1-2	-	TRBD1	CASSPGQGNNYGYTF	TGTGCCAGTAGCCCGGGACAGGGTAATAACTATGGCTACACCTTC
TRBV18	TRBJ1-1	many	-	CASSPPLQGTEAFF	TGTGCCAGCTCACCCCCTTTACAGGGCACTGAAGCTTTCTTT
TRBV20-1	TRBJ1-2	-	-	CSASLYGSGYTF	TGCAGTGCTAGCCTTTACGGCTCTGGCTACACCTTC
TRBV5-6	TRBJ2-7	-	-	CASSKGRPWGPYEQYF	TGTGCCAGCAGCAAGGGAAGGCCGTGGGGACCCTACGAGCAGTACTTC
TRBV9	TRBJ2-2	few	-	CASSAGPGELFF	TGTGCCAGCAGCGCGGGCCCAGGGGAGCTGTTTTTT
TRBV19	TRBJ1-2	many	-	CASSIKDSYGYTF	TGTGCCAGTAGTATAAAGGACAGCTATGGCTACACCTTC
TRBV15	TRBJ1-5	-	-	CATSREGVGQPQHF	TGTGCCACCAGCAGGGAGGGGGTAGGGCAGCCCCAGCATTTT
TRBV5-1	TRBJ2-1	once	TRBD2	CASSSTTSGGAYEQFF	TGCGCCAGCAGTTCTACTACTAGCGGGGGGGCATATGAGCAGTTCTTC
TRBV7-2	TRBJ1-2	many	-	CASSPQGPYGYTF	TGTGCCAGCAGCCCACAGGGTCCGTATGGCTACACCTTC
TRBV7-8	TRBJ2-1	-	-	CASSQVSPAEYNEQFF	TGTGCCAGCAGCCAAGTATCCCCAGCAGAGTACAATGAGCAGTTCTTC
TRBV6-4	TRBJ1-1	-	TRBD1	CASSDSGTGGTEAFF	TGTGCCAGCAGTGACTCAGGGACAGGGGGCACTGAAGCTTTCTTT
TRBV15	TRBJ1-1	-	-	CATSRQSNTEAFF	TGTGCCACCAGTCGGCAGTCGAACACTGAAGCTTTCTTT
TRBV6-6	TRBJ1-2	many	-	CASSPDTLYGYTF	TGTGCCAGCAGCCCCGACACGCTCTATGGCTACACCTTC
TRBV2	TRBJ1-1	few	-	CASSWGRDTEAFF	TGTGCCAGCAGTTGGGGGAGGGACACTGAAGCTTTCTTT
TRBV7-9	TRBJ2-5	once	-	CASSRRAGDSETQYF	TGTGCCAGCAGCCGGAGGGCAGGGGATTCTGAGACCCAGTACTTC
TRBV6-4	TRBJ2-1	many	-	CASSVQGGDNEQFF	TGTGCCAGCAGTGTTCAGGGAGGCGACAATGAGCAGTTCTTC
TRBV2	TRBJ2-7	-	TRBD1	CASRKTGDGYEQYF	TGTGCCAGCAGGAAGACAGGGGATGGCTACGAGCAGTACTTC
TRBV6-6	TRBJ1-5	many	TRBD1	CASTMTGGVQPQHF	TGTGCCAGCACTATGACAGGGGGCGTTCAGCCCCAGCATTTT
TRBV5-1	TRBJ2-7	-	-	CASSHDDESGYEQYF	TGTGCCAGCAGCCACGACGATGAATCGGGCTACGAGCAGTACTTC
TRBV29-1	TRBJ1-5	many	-	CSVQDGYGNQPQHF	TGCAGCGTTCAGGACGGTTATGGCAATCAGCCCCAGCATTTT
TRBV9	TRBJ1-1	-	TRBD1	CASGQGMNTEAFF	TGTGCCAGCGGACAGGGGATGAACACTGAAGCTTTCTTT
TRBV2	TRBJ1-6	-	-	CASSISGGSLNSPLHF	TGTGCCAGCAGTATCAGTGGGGGTTCTCTCAATTCACCCCTCCACTTT
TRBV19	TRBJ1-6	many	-	CASSMEGDSNNSPLHF	TGTGCCAGTAGTATGGAAGGGGACTCAAATAATTCACCCCTCCACTTT
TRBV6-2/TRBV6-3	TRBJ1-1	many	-	CASSYWEATEAFF	TGTGCCAGCAGTTACTGGGAGGCCACTGAAGCTTTCTTT
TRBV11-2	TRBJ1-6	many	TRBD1	CASSLGTGGTFNSPLHF	TGTGCCAGCAGCTTGGGGACAGGGGGCACCTTTAATTCACCCCTCCACTTT
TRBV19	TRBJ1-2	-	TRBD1	CASSRAKGARGYGYTF	TGTGCCAGTAGTAGGGCAAAGGGGGCGCGTGGCTATGGCTACACCTTC
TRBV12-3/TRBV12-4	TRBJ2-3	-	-	CASMGTQYF	TGTGCCAGCATGGGTACGCAGTATTTT
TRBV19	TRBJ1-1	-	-	CASKIQGTEAFF	TGTGCCAGTAAGATACAGGGCACTGAAGCTTTCTTT
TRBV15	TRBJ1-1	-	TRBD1	CATSGTDRAEAFF	TGTGCCACCAGTGGGACCGACAGGGCGGAAGCTTTCTTT
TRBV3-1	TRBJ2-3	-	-	CASSPTGSDTQYF	TGTGCCAGCAGCCCTACAGGTTCAGATACGCAGTATTTT
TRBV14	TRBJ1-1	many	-	CASSQDWGGARGTEAFF	TGTGCCAGCAGCCAAGATTGGGGGGGCGCCAGGGGCACTGAAGCTTTCTTT
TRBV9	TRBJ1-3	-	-	CASSPRGSNTIYF	TGTGCCAGCAGCCCTAGGGGGAGTAACACCATATATTTT